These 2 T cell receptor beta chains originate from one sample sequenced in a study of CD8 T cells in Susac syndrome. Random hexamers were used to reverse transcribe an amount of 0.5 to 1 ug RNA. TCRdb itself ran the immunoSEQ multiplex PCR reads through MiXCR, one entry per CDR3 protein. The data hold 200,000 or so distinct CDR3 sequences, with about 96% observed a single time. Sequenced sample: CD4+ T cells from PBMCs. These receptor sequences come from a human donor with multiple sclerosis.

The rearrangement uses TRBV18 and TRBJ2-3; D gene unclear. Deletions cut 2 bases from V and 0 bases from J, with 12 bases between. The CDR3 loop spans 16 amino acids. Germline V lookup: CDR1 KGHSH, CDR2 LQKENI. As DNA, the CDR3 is TGTGCCAGCTCACCAAGGACCTATTTTAGCACAGATACGCAGTATTTT. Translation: CASSPRTYFSTDTQYF.

The CDR3 spells CASSSTSRQETQYF. The CDR3 bases are TGTGCCAGTAGCTCGACTAGCCGCCAAGAGACCCAGTACTTC. The chain recombines TRBV19 with TRBJ2-5, with TRBD2 identical over 7 bases. V was clipped by 6 bases and J by 1 base; unmatched bases: 5. Germline-derived CDR1 and CDR2 are LNHDA and SQIVND (reference sequence). This CDR3 has 14 residues.